A single sample is the source of the 23 T cell receptor beta chains below, sequenced in a study of shared clonotypes between healthy human individuals. Generated by immunoSEQ multiplex PCR, the TCRdb table keeps only in-frame clones and is missing some. The repertoire includes 450,000 to 550,000 clones, less than 85% of them detected once, and over 10% sits in the top ten. Sequenced input: PBMCs. The receptor source for this set is a woman aged 40 to 55 in good health. Some clones in this sample may be carry-over from other donors' samples.

The V call is TRBV4-2, the J call TRBJ2-7; D is possibly TRBD2 (5 bases). Germline CDR1 LGHNA, CDR2 YNFKEQ. This CDR3 has 15 residues. V was clipped by 4 bases and J by 1 base, with 14 bases between them. The CDR3: CASSPRGQPSYEQYF. CDR3 sequence (DNA): TGTGCCAGCAGCCCCCGGGGTCAGCCATCCTACGAGCAGTACTTC.

This chain uses TRBV19 with TRBJ2-2, with 8 bases matching TRBD1. J gave up 5 bases and V 4 bases, and 9 bases lay outside the gene matches. Germline V gene sequence: CDR1 LNHDA, CDR2 SQIVND (reference sequence). CDR3 length: 16 residues. CDR3 sequence: CASSTQRTGRTGELFF. In DNA, the CDR3 is TGTGCCAGTAGTACGCAGCGGACAGGGAGAACCGGGGAGCTGTTTTTT.

The chain recombines TRBV7-2 with TRBJ2-2; 7 bases are a match to TRBD2. Trimming cost V 1 base and J 4 bases; bases outside gene matches: 12. Looked up from germline, CDR1 is SGHTA and CDR2 is FQGNSA. This CDR3 is 18 amino acids long. The CDR3 coding sequence is TGTGCCAGCAGCTTAGTCATTCCCGGCGGGAGACGCACCGGGGAGCTGTTTTTT. Its translation: CASSLVIPGGRRTGELFF.

The V and J genes are TRBV5-5 and TRBJ2-7; D uncertain. Germline V CDR1 and CDR2: SGHKS, YYEKEE (reference sequence). Trimming stripped 0 bases from V and 0 bases from J, with 7 bases between. CDR3 length equals 14 residues. The CDR3, as DNA: TGTGCCAGCAGCTTGGTAGAGAGCTCCTACGAGCAGTACTTC. Protein sequence: CASSLVESSYEQYF.

To note about this clone: This CDR3 is also generated by other DNA sequences in the sample. V usage is TRBV6-5 and J usage is TRBJ2-7; TRBD1 aligns across 11 bases. The germline V gene has CDR1 MNHEY and CDR2 SVGAGI. Germline trimming cut 6 bases from V and 2 bases from J; bases unmatched to any gene: 0. This CDR3 region has 13 residues. As DNA, the CDR3 is TGTGCCAGCAGGGGACAGGGGGCCTACGAGCAGTACTTC. Residues: CASRGQGAYEQYF.

The V and J genes are TRBV4-1 and TRBJ2-7; D is unresolved. Trimming pared 4 bases from V and 2 bases from J, leaving 9 bases between. Germline V gene lookup returns CDR1 MGHRA and CDR2 YSYEKL. CDR3 size: 13 residues. In nucleotides, the CDR3 is TGCGCCAGCAGCCCGGAGATAACCTACGAGCAGTACTTC. This codes for CASSPEITYEQYF.

In this sample, this clone turned up once. This may come from a read error, since a much larger clone is one base off. Additional DNA sequences in this sample encode the identical CDR3. The chain links TRBV7-2 to TRBJ1-1; D unclear. V shed 1 base and J shed 1 base, with 4 bases lying between them. The CDR3 spans 13 residues. CDR1 SGHTA and CDR2 FQGNSA come from the germline V gene. The CDR3 DNA is TGTGCCAGCAGCTTAGGCCAGAACACTGAAGCTTTCTTT. Translated: CASSLGQNTEAFF.

Many counts were recorded for this clone. CDR3: CASSRQFYEQYF. The CDR3 DNA reads TGTGCCAGCAGCCGACAGTTCTACGAGCAGTACTTC. This rearrangement joins TRBV5-5 to TRBJ2-7; maybe TRBD1 (5 bases). The CDR3 is made up of 12 amino acids. Trimming pared 4 bases from V and 3 bases from J, leaving 8 bases between. CDR1 is SGHKS, CDR2 YYEKEE, per germline (reference sequence).

As to this clone: At one of its ends the junction is not consistent with the germline gene, which may arise from a read error. The chain employs TRBV7-7 and TRBJ1-1; D not certain. Germline V gives CDR1 SSHAT, CDR2 FNYEAQ (reference sequence). The CDR3 runs to 13 residues. The CDR3: CASSPDINTEAFF. The DNA for the CDR3 is TGTGCTAGCAGCCCAGATATTAACACTGAAGCTTTCTTT.

The chain has TRBV4-1 and TRBJ2-7; D is perhaps TRBD2 (5 bases). Germline lookup yields CDR1 MGHRA and CDR2 YSYEKL. With 1 base removed from V and 2 bases from J, the gap between germline ends came to 9 bases. CDR3 length: 14 amino acids. CDR3 nucleotides: TGCGCCAGCAGCCAAGTGAAGCGGACCTACGAGCAGTACTTC. Translating it yields CASSQVKRTYEQYF.

This clone was seen once. The J gene is TRBJ2-7, the V gene TRBV7-8; D perhaps matches TRBD2 (6 bases). Germline V gives CDR1 SGHVS, CDR2 FQNEAQ. The germline V and J ends were trimmed by 5 bases and 0 bases, with 14 bases remaining between them. The CDR3 is 15 residues long. The CDR3 is CASSPRRDSSYEQYF. The CDR3 bases are TGTGCCAGCAGCCCACGGAGGGACTCCTCCTACGAGCAGTACTTC.

The rearrangement joins TRBV5-6 to TRBJ2-1; 7 nucleotides match TRBD2. The CDR3 totals 13 residues. Germline values: CDR1 SGHDT, CDR2 YYEEEE. V shed 1 base and J 8 bases; nucleotides not matched to a gene: 3. CDR3 nucleotides: TGTGCCAGCAGCTTGTGGGCGGGAGATGAGCAGTTCTTC. Protein sequence: CASSLWAGDEQFF.

Only one count was recorded for this clone. The chain joins TRBV21-1 to TRBJ2-2; the table's TRBD2 call for D was not verified on the DNA. TRBV21-1 is classified as a pseudogene. The CDR3 extends over 18 amino acids. CDR3 loop: CASSITSGRVMDTGELFF. In nucleotides, the CDR3 is TGTGCCAGCAGCATTACTAGCGGGAGGGTCATGGACACCGGGGAGCTGTTTTTT.

This chain connects TRBV2 to TRBJ1-1, with 8 bases that match TRBD1. There are 13 residues in the CDR3. In germline, CDR1 is SNHLY, CDR2 FYNNEI. The V and J ends lost 6 bases and 7 bases, in that order; junction bases with no gene match: 7. CDR3 DNA: TGTGCCAGCAGGGCAACAGGGGGGGGTGAAGCTTTCTTT. Encoded protein: CASRATGGGEAFF.

CDR3 protein: CASSSGLAGGPPLAKNIQYF. CDR3 DNA sequence: TGTGCCAGCAGTTCCGGACTAGCGGGAGGGCCTCCCTTAGCCAAAAACATTCAGTACTTC. The chain uses TRBV27 and TRBJ2-4, with 15 bases matching TRBD2. CDR1 and CDR2 from the germline V gene are MNHEY and SMNVEV (reference sequence). This CDR3 has 20 residues. V lost 4 bases and J lost 0; bases outside the gene matches: 10.

This clone was counted only a few times. This chain joins TRBV5-4 and TRBJ2-1, with 11 bases identical to TRBD2. CDR1 is SGHNT, CDR2 YYREEE, per germline (reference sequence). J lost 4 bases, V lost 6 bases, and 9 bases had no gene match. CDR3 length equals 16 residues. In DNA, the CDR3 is TGTGCCAGCAACGCACATAGCGGGAGGGATTACAATGAGCAGTTCTTC. Translated, it gives CASNAHSGRDYNEQFF.

The rearrangement joins TRBV27 to TRBJ2-7; 9 bases line up with TRBD2. CDR1 is MNHEY and CDR2 is SMNVEV in the germline V gene (reference sequence). CDR3 length: 16 amino acids. V lost 6 bases to trimming and J lost 2 bases; unmatched junction nucleotides: 11. CDR3 residues: CASSSPASGKAYEQYF. CDR3 coding DNA: TGTGCCAGCAGCTCCCCCGCTAGCGGGAAGGCCTACGAGCAGTACTTC.

This chain connects TRBV7-9 to TRBJ2-3, with D possibly being TRBD1 or TRBD2 (5 bases each). V was trimmed by 11 bases and J by 2 bases, leaving 14 bases between them. Germline V gene lookup returns CDR1 SEHNR and CDR2 FQNEAQ (reference sequence). The CDR3 is made up of 13 amino acids. The CDR3 here is CAGGLQNTDTQYF. CDR3 nucleotides: TGTGCCGGGGGATTACAGAACACAGATACGCAGTATTTT.

The chain uses TRBV6-5 and TRBJ1-5; the D gene is possibly TRBD1 (6 bases). V lost 2 bases and J 2 bases, leaving 13 bases between the germline ends. Germline loops: CDR1 MNHEY, CDR2 SVGAGI. The CDR3 covers 16 residues. Here the CDR3 reads CASSYQTGYGNQPQHF. Here the CDR3 DNA reads TGTGCCAGCAGTTACCAGACAGGATATGGCAATCAGCCCCAGCATTTT.

This clone showed up just once. The rearrangement joins TRBV19 to TRBJ2-3; 8 nucleotides match TRBD2. V lost 5 bases to trimming and J lost 4 bases; unmatched junction nucleotides: 5. The CDR3 length is 14 residues. Germline V lookup: CDR1 LNHDA, CDR2 SQIVND (reference sequence). CDR3 nucleotides: TGTGCCAGTAGTGGAGCGGGAGTGGCAGATACGCAGTATTTT. Amino acids: CASSGAGVADTQYF.

The V gene is TRBV28, the J gene TRBJ2-5; D may be TRBD2 (6 bases). Trimming took 10 bases from V and 5 from J, leaving 17 bases between them. This CDR3 comprises 13 residues. Looked up from germline, CDR1 is MDHEN and CDR2 is SYDVKM. CDR3 nucleotides: TGTGCCACACGGGGGACGGTGGGGGAGACCCAGTACTTC. It codes for CATRGTVGETQYF.

This clone came up a few times. The sample carries other DNA sequences with the same CDR3. CDR3 loop: CASSLAGGETQYF. The CDR3 DNA sequence: TGTGCCAGCAGCTTGGCCGGGGGGGAGACCCAGTACTTC. This chain joins TRBV5-4 and TRBJ2-5; 7 bases align to TRBD2. The germline CDR1 and CDR2 sequences are SGHNT and YYREEE (reference sequence). J lost 5 bases, V lost 0 bases, and 1 base had no gene match. The CDR3 is 13 amino acids.

The chain combines TRBV15 with TRBJ1-6; D is perhaps TRBD1 (5 bases). The V and J ends lost 6 bases and 5 bases respectively, with 14 bases between them. Germline loops: CDR1 LNHNV, CDR2 YYDKDF (reference sequence). The CDR3 loop spans 15 amino acids. CDR3 DNA: TGTGCCACCAGTGCCGGGACGGGGGATAATTCACCCCTCCACTTT. Its translation: CATSAGTGDNSPLHF.